This T cell receptor (beta chain) was identified in a study of cytomegalovirus exposure and HLA in healthy donors. The CDR3 is 16 residues long. Trimming removed 0 bases from V and 3 bases from J, with 15 bases in between. Germline loops: CDR1 LNHDA, CDR2 SQIVND (reference sequence). Study results and caveats: V- and J-gene trimming of TCR beta was linked (in a later analysis) to a missense DCLRE1C variant. The classifier reportedly diagnosed cytomegalovirus status with high specificity and sensitivity. Using a false discovery rate of 0.05, a later analysis showed that 15,000 to 20,000 TCR beta sequences were associated with HLA alleles. Because they were indistinguishable, some V segments, including TRBV6-2 and TRBV6-3, were excluded.

Vbeta (60) and Jbeta (13) primers were used in the PCR. Profiled with immunoSEQ multiplex PCR; TCRdb holds only in-frame clones, not every one. The table includes around 120,000 clones, about three quarters detected once. About this clone: The antigen is undetermined.

The gene calls are TRBV19 and TRBJ2-7; D is possibly TRBD1 (8 bases). Specimen: PBMCs. This sequence was found in a woman in her thirties or forties in good health and CMV-seropositive. The CDR3 coding sequence is TGTGCCAGTAGTATAGATCGGGAGGACAGGGACTACGAGCAGTACTTC. The encoded protein is CASSIDREDRDYEQYF.